This T cell receptor beta chain was captured in a study of shared clonotypes between healthy human individuals. Study as a whole: Per donor, three plates held CD4 naive cells, three held CD4 memory, two held CD8 naive and one held CD8 memory. Study-level findings and limits: It was the non-shared clonotypes that had lower generation probabilities than clonotypes shared by all four donors. Measured sharing among donors was expected to vary with sequencing depth.

In its sample, this clone was seen once. Its antigen is undetermined. The assay was immunoSEQ multiplex PCR, and TCRdb's table has in-frame clones only and misses some. In the table there are around 2.5 million clones, 80% to 95% of which are singletons. CDR3 length: 17 residues. Germline V lookup: CDR1 SGHTA, CDR2 FQGNSA. Germline trimming cut 4 bases from V and 1 base from J; bases unmatched to any gene: 6. The chain has TRBV7-2 and TRBJ2-3; 12 positions match TRBD2. The sequence was obtained from a man aged 18 to 29 in good health. Some clones in this sample may be carry-over from other donors' samples. The sample taken for sequencing was naive CD4+ T cells from PBMCs. Indicated subset: CD45RA+ positively selected. The CDR3 loop reads CASSSLAGGPRTDTQYF. Written as DNA, the CDR3 is TGTGCCAGCAGCTCTCTAGCGGGAGGGCCTCGCACAGATACGCAGTATTTT. The entire variable domain, with the rest obtained from reference TRBV7-2 and TRBJ2-3, is as follows: GAGVSQSPSNKVTEKGKDVELRCDPISGHTALYWYRQSLGQGLEFLIYFQGNSAPDKSGLPSDRFSAERTGGSVSTLTIQRTQQEDSAVYLCASSSLAGGPRTDTQYFGPGTRLTVL.